This T cell receptor beta chain was observed in a study of T cell responses to AZD1222 COVID-19 vaccine. Whole-study results and caveats: The span of vaccine-associated CD4 TCRs extended across spike, with dominance at 160-218 and 743-854.

Assay: immunoSEQ multiplex PCR; the TCRdb copy retains only in-frame clones and omits some. This sample yields about 85,000 clones, of which approximately 87% are seen a single time; around 6.7% belongs to the top ten. As concerns this clone: The antigen is unknown.

This specimen consisted of peripheral blood, obtained on day 0 of AZD1222 vaccination. The source of this sequence is an adult in good health.

CDR3 in DNA: TGTGCCAGCAGTGAGGAATTGGGGGCGTGGGGCTACACCTTC. It is translated as CASSEELGAWGYTF. The chain couples TRBV2 to TRBJ1-2, with D tentatively TRBD1 (6 bases). The CDR3 has 14 amino acids. The germline V gene encodes CDR1 SNHLY and CDR2 FYNNEI. With 3 bases removed from V and 8 bases from J, the gap between germline ends came to 16 bases.